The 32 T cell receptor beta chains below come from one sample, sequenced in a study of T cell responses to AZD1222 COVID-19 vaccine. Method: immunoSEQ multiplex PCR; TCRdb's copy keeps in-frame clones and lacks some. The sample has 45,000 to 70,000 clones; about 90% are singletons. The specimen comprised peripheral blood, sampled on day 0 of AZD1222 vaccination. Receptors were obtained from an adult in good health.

CDR3 DNA sequence: TGTGCCAGCAGCTCCCCCCTTTATGGGGACTACGAGCAGTACTTC. Its translation is CASSSPLYGDYEQYF. The rearrangement joins TRBV7-9 to TRBJ2-7; D is uncertain. Germline V gene lookup returns CDR1 SEHNR and CDR2 FQNEAQ (reference sequence). The CDR3 is 15 residues long. V was cut by 4 bases and J by 3 bases, with 16 bases left in between.

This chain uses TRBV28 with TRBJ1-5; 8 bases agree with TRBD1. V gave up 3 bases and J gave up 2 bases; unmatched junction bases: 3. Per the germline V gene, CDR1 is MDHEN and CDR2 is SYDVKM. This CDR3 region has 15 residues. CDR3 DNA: TGTGCCAGCAGTTTGACAGGGGTAGGCAATCAGCCCCAGCATTTT. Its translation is CASSLTGVGNQPQHF.

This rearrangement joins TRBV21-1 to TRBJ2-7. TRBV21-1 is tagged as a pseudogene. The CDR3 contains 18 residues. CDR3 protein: CASSIQISDGVGYYEQYF. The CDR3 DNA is TGTGCCAGCAGCATTCAGATCTCAGACGGAGTGGGATACTACGAGCAGTACTTC.

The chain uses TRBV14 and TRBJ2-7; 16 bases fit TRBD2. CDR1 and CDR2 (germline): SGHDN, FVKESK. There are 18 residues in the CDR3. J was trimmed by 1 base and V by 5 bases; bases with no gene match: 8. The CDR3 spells CASSKTGLAGGLSYEQYF. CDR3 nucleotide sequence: TGTGCCAGCAGCAAAACGGGACTAGCGGGAGGGCTTTCCTACGAGCAGTACTTC.

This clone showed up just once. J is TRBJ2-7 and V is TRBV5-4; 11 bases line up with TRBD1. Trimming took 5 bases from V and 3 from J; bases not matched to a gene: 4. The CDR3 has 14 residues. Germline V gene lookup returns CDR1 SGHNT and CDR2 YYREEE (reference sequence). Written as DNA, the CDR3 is TGTGCCAGCAGTCCCGGGACAGGGGGCTACGAGCAGTACTTC. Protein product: CASSPGTGGYEQYF. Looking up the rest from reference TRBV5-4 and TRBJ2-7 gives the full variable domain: ETGVTQSPTHLIKTRGQQVTLRCSSQSGHNTVSWYQQALGQGPQFIFQYYREEENGRGNFPPRFSGLQFPNYSSELNVNALELDDSALYLCASSPGTGGYEQYFGPGTRLTVT.

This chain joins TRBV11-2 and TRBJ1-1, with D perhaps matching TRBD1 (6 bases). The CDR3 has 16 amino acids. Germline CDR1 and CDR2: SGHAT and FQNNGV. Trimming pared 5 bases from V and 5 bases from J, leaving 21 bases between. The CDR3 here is CASSPKTGQILTEAFF. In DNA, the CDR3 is TGTGCCAGCAGCCCCAAGACTGGACAGATACTTACTGAAGCTTTCTTT.

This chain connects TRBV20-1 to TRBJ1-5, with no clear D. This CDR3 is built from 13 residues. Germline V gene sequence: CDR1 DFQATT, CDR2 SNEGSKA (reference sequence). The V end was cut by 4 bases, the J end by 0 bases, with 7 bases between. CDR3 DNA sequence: TGCAGTGCTAATGAGGGTAGCAATCAGCCCCAGCATTTT. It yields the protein CSANEGSNQPQHF.

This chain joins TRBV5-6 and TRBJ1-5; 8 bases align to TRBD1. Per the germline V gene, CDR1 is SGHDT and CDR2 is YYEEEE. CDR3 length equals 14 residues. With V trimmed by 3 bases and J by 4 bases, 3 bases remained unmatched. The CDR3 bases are TGTGCCAGCAGCTCGACAGGGGCGAATCAGCCCCAGCATTTT. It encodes CASSSTGANQPQHF.

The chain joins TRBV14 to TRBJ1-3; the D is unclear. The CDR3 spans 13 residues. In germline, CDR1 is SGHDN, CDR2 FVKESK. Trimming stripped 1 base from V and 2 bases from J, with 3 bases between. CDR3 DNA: TGTGCCAGCAGCCAAGGGCCTGGAAACACCATATATTTT. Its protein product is CASSQGPGNTIYF.

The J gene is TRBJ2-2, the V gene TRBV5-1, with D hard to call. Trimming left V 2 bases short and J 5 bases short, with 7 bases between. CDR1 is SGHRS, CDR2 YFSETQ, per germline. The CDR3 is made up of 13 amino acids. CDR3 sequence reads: CASSFGPTGELFF. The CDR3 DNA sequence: TGCGCCAGCAGCTTCGGTCCGACCGGGGAGCTGTTTTTT.

DNA for the CDR3: TGTGCCAGCAGTTTCAAAGCCAGGGGCAATCAGCCCCAGCATTTT. This sequence encodes CASSFKARGNQPQHF. This rearrangement joins TRBV28 to TRBJ1-5, with a weak D call TRBD1 (5 bases). V shed 3 bases and J shed 2 bases, with 11 bases lying between them. This CDR3 contains 15 residues. Germline CDR1 reads MDHEN; CDR2 reads SYDVKM. Full variable domain (outside the CDR3, taken from reference TRBV28 and TRBJ1-5): DVKVTQSSRYLVKRTGEKVFLECVQDMDHENMFWYRQDPGLGLRLIYFSYDVKMKEKGDIPEGYSVSREKKERFSLILESASTNQTSMYLCASSFKARGNQPQHFGDGTRLSIL.

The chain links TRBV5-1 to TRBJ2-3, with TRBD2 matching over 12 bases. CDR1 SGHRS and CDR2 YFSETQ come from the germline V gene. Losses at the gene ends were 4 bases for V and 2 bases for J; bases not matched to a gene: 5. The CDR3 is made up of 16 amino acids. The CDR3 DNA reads TGCGCCAGCAGCACCGGACTAGCGGGGTACACAGATACGCAGTATTTT. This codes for CASSTGLAGYTDTQYF.

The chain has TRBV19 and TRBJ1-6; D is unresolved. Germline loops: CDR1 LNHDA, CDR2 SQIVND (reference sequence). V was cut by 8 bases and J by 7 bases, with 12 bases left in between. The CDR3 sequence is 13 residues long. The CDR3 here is CASRGLGNSPLHF. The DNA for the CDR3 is TGTGCCAGTCGAGGGCTGGGGAATTCACCCCTCCACTTT.

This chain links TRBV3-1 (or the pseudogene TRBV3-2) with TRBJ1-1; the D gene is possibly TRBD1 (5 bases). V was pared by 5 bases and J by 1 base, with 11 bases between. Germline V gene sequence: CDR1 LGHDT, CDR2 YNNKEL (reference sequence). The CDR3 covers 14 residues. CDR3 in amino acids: CASSARGQNTEAFF. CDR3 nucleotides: TGTGCCAGCAGCGCACGAGGACAGAACACTGAAGCTTTCTTT.

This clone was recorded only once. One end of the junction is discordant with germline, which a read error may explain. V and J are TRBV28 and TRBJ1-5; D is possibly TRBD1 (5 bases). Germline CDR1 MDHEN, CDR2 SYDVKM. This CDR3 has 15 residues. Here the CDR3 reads CASTGRRGFGQLQHF. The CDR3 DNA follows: TGTGCCAGCACGGGCAGGCGGGGCTTTGGTCAGCTCCAGCATTTT.

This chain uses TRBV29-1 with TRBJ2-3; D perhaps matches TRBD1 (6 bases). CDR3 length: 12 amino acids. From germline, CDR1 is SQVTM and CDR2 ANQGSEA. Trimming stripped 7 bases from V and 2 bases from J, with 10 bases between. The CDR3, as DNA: TGCAGCGCACGACAGGACACAGATACGCAGTATTTT. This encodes CSARQDTDTQYF.

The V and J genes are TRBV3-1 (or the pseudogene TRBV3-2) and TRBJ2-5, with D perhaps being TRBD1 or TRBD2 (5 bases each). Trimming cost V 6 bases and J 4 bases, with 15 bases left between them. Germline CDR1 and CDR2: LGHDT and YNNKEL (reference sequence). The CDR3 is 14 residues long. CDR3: CASSRDARGETQYF. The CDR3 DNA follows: TGTGCCAGCAGTCGGGACGCCCGGGGAGAGACCCAGTACTTC.

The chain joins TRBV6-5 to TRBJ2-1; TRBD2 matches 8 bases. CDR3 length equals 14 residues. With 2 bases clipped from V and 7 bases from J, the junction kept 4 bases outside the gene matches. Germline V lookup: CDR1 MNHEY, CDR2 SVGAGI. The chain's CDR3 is CASSYRRGVNEQFF. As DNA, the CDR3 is TGTGCCAGCAGTTACAGGCGGGGGGTGAATGAGCAGTTCTTC.

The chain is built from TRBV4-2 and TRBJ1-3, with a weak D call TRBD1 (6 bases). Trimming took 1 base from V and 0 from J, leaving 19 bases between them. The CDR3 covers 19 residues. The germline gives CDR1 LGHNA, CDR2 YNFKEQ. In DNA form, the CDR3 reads TGTGCCAGCAGCCAAGCCCTCTATCTACAGGGTAGCTCTGGAAACACCATATATTTT. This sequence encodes CASSQALYLQGSSGNTIYF.

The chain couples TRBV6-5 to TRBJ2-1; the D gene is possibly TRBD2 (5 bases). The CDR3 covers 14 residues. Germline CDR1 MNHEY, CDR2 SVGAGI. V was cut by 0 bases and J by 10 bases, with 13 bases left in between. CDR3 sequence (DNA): TGTGCCAGCAGTTACTCGATGCGGGTGGCCGAGCAGTTCTTC. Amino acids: CASSYSMRVAEQFF.

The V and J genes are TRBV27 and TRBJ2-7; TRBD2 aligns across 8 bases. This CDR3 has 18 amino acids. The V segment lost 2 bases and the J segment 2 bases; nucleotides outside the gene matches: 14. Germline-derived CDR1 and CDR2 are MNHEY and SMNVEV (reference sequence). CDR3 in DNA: TGTGCCAGCAGTTTAAAACCCAATCGACTAGCGTCACCCTACGAGCAGTACTTC. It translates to CASSLKPNRLASPYEQYF.

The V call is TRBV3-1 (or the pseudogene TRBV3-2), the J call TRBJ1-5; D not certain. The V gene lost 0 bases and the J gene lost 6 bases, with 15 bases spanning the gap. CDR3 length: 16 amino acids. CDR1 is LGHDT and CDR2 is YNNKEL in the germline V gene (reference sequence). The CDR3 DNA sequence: TGTGCCAGCAGCCAAGATCTTTCGGGCGGCCCTCAGCCCCAGCATTTT. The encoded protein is CASSQDLSGGPQPQHF.

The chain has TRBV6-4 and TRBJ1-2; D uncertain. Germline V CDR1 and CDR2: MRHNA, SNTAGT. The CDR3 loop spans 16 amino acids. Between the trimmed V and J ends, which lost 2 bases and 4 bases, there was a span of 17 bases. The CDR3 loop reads CASSDPPPHSSYGYTF. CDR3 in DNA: TGTGCCAGCAGTGACCCCCCCCCACATTCCAGCTATGGCTACACCTTC.

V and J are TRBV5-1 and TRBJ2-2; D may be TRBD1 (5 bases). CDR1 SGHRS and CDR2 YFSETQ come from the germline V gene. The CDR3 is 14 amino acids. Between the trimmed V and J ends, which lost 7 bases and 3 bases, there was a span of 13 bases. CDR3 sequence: CASGTQGYTGELFF. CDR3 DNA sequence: TGCGCCAGCGGTACTCAGGGTTACACCGGGGAGCTGTTTTTT.

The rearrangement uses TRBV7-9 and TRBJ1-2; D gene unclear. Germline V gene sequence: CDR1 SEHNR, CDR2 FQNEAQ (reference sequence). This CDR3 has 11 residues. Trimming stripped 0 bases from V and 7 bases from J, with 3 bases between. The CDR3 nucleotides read TGTGCCAGCAGCTTAGCGGGTGGCTACACCTTC. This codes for CASSLAGGYTF. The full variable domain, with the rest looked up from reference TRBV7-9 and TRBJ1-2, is DTGVSQNPRHKITKRGQNVTFRCDPISEHNRLYWYRQTLGQGPEFLTYFQNEAQLEKSRLLSDRFSAERPKGSFSTLEIQRTEQGDSAMYLCASSLAGGYTFGSGTRLTVV.

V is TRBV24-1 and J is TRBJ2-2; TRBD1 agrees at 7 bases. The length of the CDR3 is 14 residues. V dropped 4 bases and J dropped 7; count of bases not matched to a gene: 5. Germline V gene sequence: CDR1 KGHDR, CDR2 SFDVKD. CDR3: CATSEQGYIGELFF. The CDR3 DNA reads TGTGCCACCAGTGAACAGGGGTACATCGGGGAGCTGTTTTTT.

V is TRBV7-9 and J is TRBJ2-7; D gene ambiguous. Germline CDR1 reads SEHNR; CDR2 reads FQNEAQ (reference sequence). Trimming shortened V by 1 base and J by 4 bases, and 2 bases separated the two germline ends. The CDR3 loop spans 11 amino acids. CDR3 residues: CASSLEYEQYF. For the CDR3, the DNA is TGTGCCAGCAGCTTAGAATACGAGCAGTACTTC. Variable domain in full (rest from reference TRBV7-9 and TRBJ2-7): DTGVSQNPRHKITKRGQNVTFRCDPISEHNRLYWYRQTLGQGPEFLTYFQNEAQLEKSRLLSDRFSAERPKGSFSTLEIQRTEQGDSAMYLCASSLEYEQYFGPGTRLTVT.

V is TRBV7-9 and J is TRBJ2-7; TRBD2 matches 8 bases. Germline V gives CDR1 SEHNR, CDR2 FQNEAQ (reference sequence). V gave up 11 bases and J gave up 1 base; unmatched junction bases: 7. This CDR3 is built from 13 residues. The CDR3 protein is CAGSGTSSYEQYF. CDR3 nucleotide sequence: TGTGCCGGAAGCGGGACTAGTTCCTACGAGCAGTACTTC.

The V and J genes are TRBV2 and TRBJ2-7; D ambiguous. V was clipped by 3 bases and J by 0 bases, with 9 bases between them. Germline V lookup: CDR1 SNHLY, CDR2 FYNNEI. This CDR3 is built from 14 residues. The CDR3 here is CASSESHGSYEQYF. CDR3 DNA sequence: TGTGCCAGCAGTGAGTCACACGGCTCCTACGAGCAGTACTTC.

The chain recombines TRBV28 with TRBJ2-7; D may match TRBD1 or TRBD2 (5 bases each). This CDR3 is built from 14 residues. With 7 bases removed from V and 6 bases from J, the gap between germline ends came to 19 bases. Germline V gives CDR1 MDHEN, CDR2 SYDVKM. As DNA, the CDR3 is TGTGCCAGCAAATCCGGGACCCATGGTACCGAGCAGTACTTC. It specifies CASKSGTHGTEQYF.

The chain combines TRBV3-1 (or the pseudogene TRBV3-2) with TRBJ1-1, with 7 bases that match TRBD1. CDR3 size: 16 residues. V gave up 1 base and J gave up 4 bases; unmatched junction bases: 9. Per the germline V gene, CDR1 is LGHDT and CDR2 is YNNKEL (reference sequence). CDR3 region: CASSQAQTGFVTEAFF. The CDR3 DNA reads TGTGCCAGCAGCCAAGCTCAGACAGGGTTCGTCACTGAAGCTTTCTTT.

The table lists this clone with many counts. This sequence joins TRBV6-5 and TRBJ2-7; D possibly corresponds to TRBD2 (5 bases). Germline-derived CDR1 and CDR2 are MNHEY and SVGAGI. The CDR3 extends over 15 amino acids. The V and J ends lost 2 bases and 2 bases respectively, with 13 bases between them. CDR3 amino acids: CASSYRREGTYEQYF. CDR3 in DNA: TGTGCCAGCAGTTACCGCCGGGAAGGAACCTACGAGCAGTACTTC.